Shown below are 31 T cell receptor beta chains from a single sample sequenced in a study of T cell repertoires in cytomegalovirus infection (dated by TCRdb to about 2019). TCRdb names Illumina HiSeq 1500 as the instrument used. The public reads were reanalyzed by TCRdb: fastp trimming at Q25, MiXCR alignment, in-frame beta chains only. Under each unique CDR3 protein, matching rows form one entry showing the most common genes and DNA. This sample has fewer than 700,000 distinct CDR3 sequences in its table, and roughly 24% of those were observed once. Under 8.5% of the sample lies in the top ten. The specimen sequenced was CD8+ T cells from PBMCs. These receptors all stem from a human donor in good health (CMV status not recorded). Some clones in this sample may be carry-over from other donors' samples.

This clonotype turned up a few times. The chain combines TRBV6-5 with TRBJ2-2; 11 bases align to TRBD1. V lost 0 bases to trimming and J lost 5 bases; unmatched junction nucleotides: 2. The CDR3 sequence is 16 residues long. The germline gives CDR1 MNHEY, CDR2 SVGAGI. The CDR3 spells CASSYSDRGRTGELFF. The CDR3 DNA follows: TGTGCCAGCAGTTACTCGGACAGGGGGCGAACCGGGGAGCTGTTTTTT.

The chain is built from TRBV6-5 and TRBJ2-2; D call uncertain. In germline, CDR1 is MNHEY, CDR2 SVGAGI. The CDR3 is 17 amino acids. V was trimmed by 0 bases and J by 0 bases, leaving 11 bases between them. The CDR3 loop reads CASSYSAGYPNTGELFF. CDR3 coding DNA: TGTGCCAGCAGTTACTCGGCAGGTTATCCGAACACCGGGGAGCTGTTTTTT.

In this sample, this clonotype turned up a few times. This chain joins TRBV7-9 and TRBJ1-2; D remains ambiguous. Germline V gives CDR1 SEHNR, CDR2 FQNEAQ (reference sequence). The V and J ends lost 7 bases and 8 bases respectively, with 17 bases between them. The CDR3 covers 13 residues. The CDR3 DNA reads TGTGCCAGCAACCGGGAACCGCCTGGGGGCTACACCTTC. The encoded protein is CASNREPPGGYTF.

Here the CDR3 DNA reads TGCAGTGCTCTAGACAGTAAAGCTTTCTTT. Protein product: CSALDSKAFF. This chain uses TRBV20-1 with TRBJ1-1, with a possible D match to TRBD1 (5 bases). V was clipped by 5 bases and J by 9 bases, with 10 bases between them. The V gene's germline CDR1 is DFQATT and CDR2 SNEGSKA (reference sequence). The CDR3 is 10 residues long.

In its sample, this clonotype was seen many times. V gene TRBV7-2 combines with J gene TRBJ2-7, with unresolved D. The V gene's germline CDR1 is SGHTA and CDR2 FQGNSA. Deletions cut 1 base from V and 3 bases from J, with 7 bases between. This CDR3 is 13 amino acids long. The CDR3 DNA reads TGTGCCAGCAGCTTAGGAGCCTTCTACGAGCAGTACTTC. Translated, it gives CASSLGAFYEQYF.

J is TRBJ1-4 and V is TRBV3-1; perhaps TRBD1 as D (6 bases). V shed 1 base and J shed 8 bases, with 17 bases lying between them. This CDR3 contains 16 residues. Germline V gives CDR1 LGHDT, CDR2 YNNKEL (reference sequence). CDR3 sequence (DNA): TGTGCCAGCAGCCAAGCCGGTGGCAGGGGCCGCGAAAAACTGTTTTTT. Protein product: CASSQAGGRGREKLFF. Filled out from reference TRBV3-1 and TRBJ1-4, the complete variable domain reads DTAVSQTPKYLVTQMGNDKSIKCEQNLGHDTMYWYKQDSKKFLKIMFSYNNKELIINETVPNRFSPKSPDKAHLNLHINSLELGDSAVYFCASSQAGGRGREKLFFGSGTQLSVL.

This clonotype has a handful of counts. CDR3 in amino acids: CASSPNSGRTSYGYTF. DNA of the CDR3: TGTGCCAGCAGCCCAAACAGCGGCAGGACTTCCTATGGCTACACCTTC. The chain carries TRBV14 and TRBJ1-2; no clear D gene. The CDR3 runs to 16 residues. Germline assignment: CDR1 SGHDN and CDR2 FVKESK. Trimming took off 4 bases at V and 4 bases at J, with 19 bases between the two ends.

Only a few counts were recorded for this clonotype. The rearrangement uses TRBV6-2 or TRBV6-3 and TRBJ1-1, with D possibly TRBD1 on 5 matching bases. The CDR3 length is 15 residues. Germline assignment: CDR1 MNHEY and CDR2 SVGEGT. Between the trimmed V and J ends, which lost 6 bases and 0 bases, there was a span of 14 bases. The CDR3 here is CASRPTTALNTEAFF. CDR3 nucleotides: TGTGCCAGCAGACCTACGACAGCATTGAACACTGAAGCTTTCTTT.

This clonotype was observed a single time. The rearrangement uses TRBV14 and TRBJ1-4; TRBD1 matches at 7 bases. This CDR3 region has 15 residues. The junction had 4 bases not matched to a gene; V was cut back by 0 bases and J by 6 bases. Germline lookup yields CDR1 SGHDN and CDR2 FVKESK. CDR3 coding DNA: TGTGCCAGCAGCCAAGAGGAGGGGGCGCATGAAAAACTGTTTTTT. This translates into CASSQEEGAHEKLFF.

This clonotype was seen many times. The gene calls are TRBV28 and TRBJ2-2; D gene ambiguous. The V gene lost 7 bases and the J gene lost 3 bases, with 15 bases spanning the gap. The CDR3 extends over 15 amino acids. The germline V gene encodes CDR1 MDHEN and CDR2 SYDVKM. CDR3: CASKVQDFYTGELFF. CDR3 DNA sequence: TGTGCCAGCAAGGTGCAAGACTTTTACACCGGGGAGCTGTTTTTT. The complete variable domain, with remaining parts taken from reference TRBV28 and TRBJ2-2, reads DVKVTQSSRYLVKRTGEKVFLECVQDMDHENMFWYRQDPGLGLRLIYFSYDVKMKEKGDIPEGYSVSREKKERFSLILESASTNQTSMYLCASKVQDFYTGELFFGEGSRLTVL.

The chain carries TRBV20-1 and TRBJ2-5; the D is unclear. Trimming removed 5 bases from V and 0 bases from J, with 16 bases in between. CDR3 length: 15 residues. The V gene's germline CDR1 is DFQATT and CDR2 SNEGSKA (reference sequence). CDR3: CSAHPEPTYQETQYF. Here the CDR3 DNA reads TGCAGTGCTCATCCGGAACCAACGTACCAAGAGACCCAGTACTTC.

J is TRBJ2-5 and V is TRBV6-2 or TRBV6-3; D remains unclear. The V end lost 0 bases, the J end lost 5 bases, and 10 bases lay between the germline ends. Germline V gene lookup returns CDR1 MNHEY and CDR2 SVGEGT. The CDR3 loop spans 14 amino acids. The CDR3 protein is CASSYSSSVETQYF. As DNA, the CDR3 is TGTGCCAGCAGTTACTCGTCTTCCGTGGAGACCCAGTACTTC.

As for this clonotype: Being one base from a much bigger clone, this may be a read error. The chain has TRBV27 and TRBJ2-3; D is tentatively TRBD1 or TRBD2 (5 bases each). Germline CDR1 is MNHEY and CDR2 is SMNVEV (reference sequence). The CDR3 consists of 15 residues. CDR3: CASSLTGTSTDMQYF. CDR3 nucleotide sequence: TGTGCCAGCAGTTTAACGGGGACGAGCACAGATATGCAGTATTTT.

This clonotype was seen at least ten times. This chain uses TRBV5-5 with TRBJ2-3; D unresolved. Trimming shortened V by 1 base and J by 0 bases, and 6 bases separated the two germline ends. The CDR3 extends over 14 amino acids. The germline gives CDR1 SGHKS, CDR2 YYEKEE (reference sequence). The CDR3 sequence is CASSLYDSTDTQYF. The CDR3 region has the DNA TGTGCCAGCAGCTTGTATGACAGCACAGATACGCAGTATTTT.

The sample holds one count of this clonotype. The V and J genes are TRBV2 and TRBJ2-7; D gene ambiguous. Germline lookup yields CDR1 SNHLY and CDR2 FYNNEI. The V gene lost 4 bases and the J gene lost 0 bases, with 7 bases spanning the gap. This CDR3 is 13 amino acids long. CDR3: CASSASLSYEQYV. CDR3 DNA sequence: TGTGCCAGCAGTGCTAGTCTCTCCTACGAGCAGTACGTC.

The chain has TRBV29-1 and TRBJ2-2; no reliable D call. V was pared by 4 bases and J by 2 bases, with 8 bases between. The CDR3 sequence is 13 residues long. The germline gives CDR1 SQVTM, CDR2 ANQGSEA. CDR3 coding DNA: TGCAGCGTTGGTGTTCCCAACACCGGGGAGCTGTTTTTT. The encoded protein is CSVGVPNTGELFF.

This clonotype was picked up a small number of times. This rearrangement joins TRBV10-3 to TRBJ2-3; D might be TRBD2 (7 bases). Trimming took 11 bases from V and 2 from J, leaving 17 bases between them. Germline V CDR1 and CDR2: ENHRY, SYGVKD. This CDR3 region has 14 residues. This chain's CDR3 is CASLGGGYTDTQYF. The CDR3 nucleotides are TGTGCCTCACTTGGGGGGGGCTACACAGATACGCAGTATTTT.

This chain uses TRBV28 with TRBJ1-5, with 7 bases that match TRBD1. V lost 5 bases to trimming and J lost 0 bases; unmatched junction nucleotides: 4. CDR3 length equals 15 residues. Germline V lookup: CDR1 MDHEN, CDR2 SYDVKM. Here the CDR3 reads CASSVGQYSNQPQHF. The CDR3 DNA sequence: TGTGCCAGCAGTGTGGGACAGTATAGCAATCAGCCCCAGCATTTT.

The chain links TRBV28 to TRBJ1-2, with D perhaps matching TRBD1 (5 bases). Trimming removed 1 base from V and 5 bases from J, with 8 bases in between. Germline V gene sequence: CDR1 MDHEN, CDR2 SYDVKM. The CDR3 consists of 13 residues. The CDR3 sequence: CASSLSGVYGYTF. The CDR3, as DNA: TGTGCCAGCAGTTTATCGGGGGTATATGGCTACACCTTC.

The chain joins TRBV29-1 to TRBJ1-2; D is possibly TRBD1 (6 bases). The CDR3 is made up of 13 amino acids. The V gene lost 3 bases and the J gene lost 3 bases, with 11 bases spanning the gap. Germline V gene lookup returns CDR1 SQVTM and CDR2 ANQGSEA. CDR3 nucleotide sequence: TGCAGCGTTGATCAAGGGGGTGACTATGGCTACACCTTC. It codes for CSVDQGGDYGYTF.

The chain uses TRBV6-5 and TRBJ2-7, with 9 positions matching TRBD2. This CDR3 is built from 15 residues. Germline loops: CDR1 MNHEY, CDR2 SVGAGI. V shed 3 bases, J shed 3 bases, and the junction held 6 bases outside the gene matches. The CDR3 here is CASSYGRGGRYEQYV. The DNA of the CDR3 is TGTGCCAGCAGTTATGGGCGGGGGGGCCGCTACGAGCAGTACGTC.

The CDR3 DNA follows: TGTGCCAGTAGTTTTGAGAGGGCATACACTGAAGCTTTCTTT. This gives the protein CASSFERAYTEAFF. The chain joins TRBV19 to TRBJ1-1; D is unclear. This CDR3 spans 14 amino acids. Germline lookup yields CDR1 LNHDA and CDR2 SQIVND (reference sequence). The V and J ends lost 5 bases and 3 bases respectively, with 13 bases between them. Full variable domain (rest looked up from reference TRBV19 and TRBJ1-1): DGGITQSPKYLFRKEGQNVTLSCEQNLNHDAMYWYRQDPGQGLRLIYYSQIVNDFQKGDIAEGYSVSREKKESFPLTVTSAQKNPTAFYLCASSFERAYTEAFFGQGTRLTVV.

The rearrangement joins TRBV2 to TRBJ1-4; D unresolved. V was shortened by 5 bases and J by 1 base, with 5 bases between the two germline ends. The CDR3 runs to 13 residues. The V gene's germline CDR1 is SNHLY and CDR2 FYNNEI. The DNA of the CDR3 is TGTGCCAGCAGTAAACGAACTAATGAAAAACTGTTTTTT. Translating it yields CASSKRTNEKLFF.

This chain connects TRBV29-1 to TRBJ2-5, with D tentatively TRBD1 (5 bases). Per the germline V gene, CDR1 is SQVTM and CDR2 is ANQGSEA. The germline V and J ends were trimmed by 7 bases and 5 bases, with 11 bases remaining between them. The CDR3 length is 11 residues. The CDR3 sequence: CSGQGRETQYF. The CDR3 DNA sequence: TGCAGCGGGCAGGGTCGGGAGACCCAGTACTTC.

This clonotype came up many times. The DNA for the CDR3 is TGTGCCAGCAGCCTGACTAGCGGGGGGGCCCATGAGCAGTTCTTC. Its protein product is CASSLTSGGAHEQFF. The chain employs TRBV12-3 or TRBV12-4 and TRBJ2-1, with 14 bases matching TRBD2. The V segment lost 6 bases and the J segment 8 bases; nucleotides outside the gene matches: 6. This CDR3 is 15 amino acids long.

This clonotype has at least ten counts. V gene TRBV7-9 combines with J gene TRBJ2-1; 8 bases map to TRBD2. The CDR3 has 14 residues. Losses at the gene ends were 5 bases for V and 4 bases for J; bases not matched to a gene: 4. Germline lookup yields CDR1 SEHNR and CDR2 FQNEAQ (reference sequence). In DNA form, the CDR3 reads TGTGCCAGCAGCATGGGACTAGTTTACAATGAGCAGTTCTTC. This codes for CASSMGLVYNEQFF.

This clonotype has only a few counts. V and J are TRBV29-1 and TRBJ1-1; unclear D gene. This CDR3 spans 14 amino acids. Germline CDR1 SQVTM, CDR2 ANQGSEA. The germline V and J ends were trimmed by 3 bases and 0 bases, with 11 bases remaining between them. CDR3 bases: TGCAGCGTTGAGGAGCTCAGGATGAACACTGAAGCTTTCTTT. Its protein product is CSVEELRMNTEAFF.

This clonotype has ten or more counts. This chain connects TRBV7-2 to TRBJ1-6; unclear D gene. V lost 5 bases, J lost 5 bases, and 13 bases lay in between. CDR3 size: 15 residues. Germline CDR1 reads SGHTA; CDR2 reads FQGNSA. The CDR3: CASSPQRSHNSPLHF. CDR3 nucleotides: TGTGCCAGCAGCCCGCAGAGGTCGCATAATTCACCCCTCCACTTT.

This clonotype was picked up a small number of times. The chain is built from TRBV6-6 and TRBJ2-7; D possibly corresponds to TRBD2 (6 bases). The germline gives CDR1 MNHNY, CDR2 SVGAGI (reference sequence). The CDR3 contains 12 residues. Trimming removed 5 bases from V and 5 bases from J, with 10 bases in between. CDR3 residues: CASSGGDDEQYF. CDR3 nucleotide sequence: TGTGCCAGCAGTGGAGGGGACGACGAGCAGTACTTC.

CDR3 nucleotides: TGTGCCAGTAGTATGGGGACAGGGGGCATTAATCAGCCCCAGCATTTT. Translation gives CASSMGTGGINQPQHF. The V and J genes are TRBV19 and TRBJ1-5; the match to TRBD1 covers 12 bases. This CDR3 is 16 amino acids long. The V segment lost 3 bases and the J segment 4 bases; nucleotides outside the gene matches: 4. Per the germline V gene, CDR1 is LNHDA and CDR2 is SQIVND (reference sequence). Together with reference TRBV19 and TRBJ1-5, the CDR3 gives the full variable domain: DGGITQSPKYLFRKEGQNVTLSCEQNLNHDAMYWYRQDPGQGLRLIYYSQIVNDFQKGDIAEGYSVSREKKESFPLTVTSAQKNPTAFYLCASSMGTGGINQPQHFGDGTRLSIL.

Many counts were recorded for this clonotype. CDR3 in amino acids: CASSFLGHLYEQYF. The CDR3 nucleotides are TGTGCCAGCAGTTTTTTGGGACACCTATACGAGCAGTACTTC. V gene TRBV12-3 or TRBV12-4 combines with J gene TRBJ2-7; D may be TRBD1 (6 bases). The CDR3 extends over 14 amino acids. The germline V and J ends were trimmed by 3 bases and 4 bases, with 13 bases remaining between them.